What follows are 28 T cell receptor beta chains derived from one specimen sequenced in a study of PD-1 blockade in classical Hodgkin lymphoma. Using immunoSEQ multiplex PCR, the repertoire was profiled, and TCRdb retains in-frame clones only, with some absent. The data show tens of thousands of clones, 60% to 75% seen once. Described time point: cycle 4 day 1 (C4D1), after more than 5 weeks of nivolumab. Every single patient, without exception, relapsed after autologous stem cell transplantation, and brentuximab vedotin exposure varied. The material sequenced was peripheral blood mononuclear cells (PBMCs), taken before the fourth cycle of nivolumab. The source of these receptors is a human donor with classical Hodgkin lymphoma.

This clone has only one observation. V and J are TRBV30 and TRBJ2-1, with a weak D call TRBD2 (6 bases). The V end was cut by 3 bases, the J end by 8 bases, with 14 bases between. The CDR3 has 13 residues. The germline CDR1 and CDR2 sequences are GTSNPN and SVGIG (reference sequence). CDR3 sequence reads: CAWSVGTWDEQFF. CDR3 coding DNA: TGTGCCTGGAGCGTAGGGACTTGGGATGAGCAGTTCTTC.

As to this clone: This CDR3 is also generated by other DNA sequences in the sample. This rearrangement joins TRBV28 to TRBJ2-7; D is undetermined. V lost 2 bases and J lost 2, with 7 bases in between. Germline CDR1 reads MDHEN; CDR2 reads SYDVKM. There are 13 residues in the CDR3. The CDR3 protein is CASSLLGTYEQYF. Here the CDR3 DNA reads TGTGCCAGCAGTTTACTAGGGACCTACGAGCAGTACTTC.

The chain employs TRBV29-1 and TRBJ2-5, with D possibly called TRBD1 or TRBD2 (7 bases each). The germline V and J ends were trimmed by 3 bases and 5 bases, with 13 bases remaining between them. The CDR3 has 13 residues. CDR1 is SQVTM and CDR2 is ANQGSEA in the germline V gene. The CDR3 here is CSVDAGGVETQYF. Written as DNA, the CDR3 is TGCAGCGTTGACGCAGGGGGGGTTGAGACCCAGTACTTC. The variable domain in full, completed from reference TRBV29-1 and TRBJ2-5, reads SAVISQKPSRDICQRGTSLTIQCQVDSQVTMMFWYRQQPGQSLTLIATANQGSEATYESGFVIDKFPISRPNLTFSTLTVSNMSPEDSSIYLCSVDAGGVETQYFGPGTRLLVL.

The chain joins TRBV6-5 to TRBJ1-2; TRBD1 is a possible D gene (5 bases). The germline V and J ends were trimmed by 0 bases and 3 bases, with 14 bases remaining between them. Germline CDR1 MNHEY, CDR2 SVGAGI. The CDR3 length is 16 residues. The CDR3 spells CASSYSVGDADYGYTF. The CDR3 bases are TGTGCCAGCAGTTACTCGGTCGGGGACGCTGACTATGGCTACACCTTC.

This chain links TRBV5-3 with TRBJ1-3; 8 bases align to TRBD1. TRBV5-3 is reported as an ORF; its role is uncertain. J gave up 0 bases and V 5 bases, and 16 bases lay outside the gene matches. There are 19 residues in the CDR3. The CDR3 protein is CARRVGRDRLISSGNTIYF. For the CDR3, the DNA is TGTGCCAGAAGGGTGGGGAGGGACAGGCTGATTAGCTCTGGAAACACCATATATTTT.

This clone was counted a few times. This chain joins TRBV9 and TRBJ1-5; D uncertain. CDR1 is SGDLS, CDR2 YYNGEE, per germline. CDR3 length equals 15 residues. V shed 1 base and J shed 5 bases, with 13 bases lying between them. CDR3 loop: CASSVTGKKDQPQHF. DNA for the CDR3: TGTGCCAGCAGCGTAACTGGTAAGAAGGATCAGCCCCAGCATTTT. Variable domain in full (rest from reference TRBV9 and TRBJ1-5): DSGVTQTPKHLITATGQRVTLRCSPRSGDLSVYWYQQSLDQGLQFLIQYYNGEERAKGNILERFSAQQFPDLHSELNLSSLELGDSALYFCASSVTGKKDQPQHFGDGTRLSIL.

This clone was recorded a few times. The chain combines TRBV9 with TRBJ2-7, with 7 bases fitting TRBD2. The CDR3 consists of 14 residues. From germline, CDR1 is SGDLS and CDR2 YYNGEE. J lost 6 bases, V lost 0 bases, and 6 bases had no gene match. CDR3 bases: TGTGCCAGCAGCGTAGGAACGGGGAGGGGCGAGCAGTACTTC. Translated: CASSVGTGRGEQYF.

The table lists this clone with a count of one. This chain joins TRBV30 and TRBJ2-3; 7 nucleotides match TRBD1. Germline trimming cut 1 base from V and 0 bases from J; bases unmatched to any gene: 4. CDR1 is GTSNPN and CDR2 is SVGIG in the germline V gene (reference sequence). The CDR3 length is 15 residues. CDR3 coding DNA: TGTGCCTGGAGTGGCCACAGGGGCAGCACAGATACGCAGTATTTT. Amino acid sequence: CAWSGHRGSTDTQYF.

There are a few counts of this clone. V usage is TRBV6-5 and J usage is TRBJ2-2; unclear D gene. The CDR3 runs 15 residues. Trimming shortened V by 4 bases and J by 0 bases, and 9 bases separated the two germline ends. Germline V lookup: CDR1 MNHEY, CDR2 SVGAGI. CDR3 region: CASSSRGANTGELFF. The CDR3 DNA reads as TGTGCCAGCAGTTCCCGTGGGGCGAACACCGGGGAGCTGTTTTTT.

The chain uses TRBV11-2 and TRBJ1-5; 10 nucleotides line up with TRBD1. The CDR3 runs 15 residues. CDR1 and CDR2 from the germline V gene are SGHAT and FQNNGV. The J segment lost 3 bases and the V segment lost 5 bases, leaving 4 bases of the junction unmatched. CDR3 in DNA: TGTGCCAGCAGCCCCGGGACAGGGGACAATCAGCCCCAGCATTTT. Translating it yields CASSPGTGDNQPQHF.

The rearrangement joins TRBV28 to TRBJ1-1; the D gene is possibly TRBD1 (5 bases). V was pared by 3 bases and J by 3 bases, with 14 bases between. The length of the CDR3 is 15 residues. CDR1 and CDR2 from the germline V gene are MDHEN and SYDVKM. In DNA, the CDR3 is TGTGCCAGCAGTTTCGCACCCGGGGCTGACACTGAAGCTTTCTTT. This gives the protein CASSFAPGADTEAFF.

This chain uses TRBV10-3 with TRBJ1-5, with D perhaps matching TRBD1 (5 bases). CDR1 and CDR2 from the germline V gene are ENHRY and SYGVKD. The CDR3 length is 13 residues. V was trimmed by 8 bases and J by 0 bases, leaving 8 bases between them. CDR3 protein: CAISQGSNQPQHF. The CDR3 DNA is TGTGCCATCTCTCAGGGTAGCAATCAGCCCCAGCATTTT.

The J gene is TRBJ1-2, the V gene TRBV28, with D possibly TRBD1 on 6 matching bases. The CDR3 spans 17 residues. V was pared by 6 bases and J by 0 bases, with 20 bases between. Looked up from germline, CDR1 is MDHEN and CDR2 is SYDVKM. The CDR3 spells CASSLWPGGQANYGYTF. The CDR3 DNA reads TGTGCCAGCAGCCTATGGCCGGGGGGGCAGGCTAACTATGGCTACACCTTC.

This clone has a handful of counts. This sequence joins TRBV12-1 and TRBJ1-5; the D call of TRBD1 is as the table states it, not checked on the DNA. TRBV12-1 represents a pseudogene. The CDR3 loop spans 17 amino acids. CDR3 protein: CASSFALPVDSNQPQHF. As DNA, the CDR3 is TGTGCCAGCAGCTTTGCGTTACCAGTTGATAGCAATCAGCCCCAGCATTTT.

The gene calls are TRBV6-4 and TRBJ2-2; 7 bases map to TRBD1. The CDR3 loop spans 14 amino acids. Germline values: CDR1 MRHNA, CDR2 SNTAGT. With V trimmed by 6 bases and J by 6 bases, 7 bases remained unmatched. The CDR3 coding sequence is TGTGCCAGCAGCGACAACAGGGGCGCCGGGGAGCTGTTTTTT. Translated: CASSDNRGAGELFF.

CDR3 bases: TGTGCCAGCAGTTTTTGGCCCCCCACTGAAGCTTTCTTT. Translating gives CASSFWPPTEAFF. The V and J genes are TRBV28 and TRBJ1-1; D not certain. Germline CDR1 MDHEN, CDR2 SYDVKM. Trimming cost V 3 bases and J 4 bases, with 9 bases left between them. The CDR3 consists of 13 residues.

This CDR3 reads CASSIRAESNQPQHF. The DNA of the CDR3 is TGTGCCAGTAGTATTCGCGCGGAGAGCAATCAGCCCCAGCATTTT. This sequence joins TRBV19 and TRBJ1-5; D unresolved. Deletions cut 3 bases from V and 1 base from J, with 10 bases between. Germline-derived CDR1 and CDR2 are LNHDA and SQIVND (reference sequence). This CDR3 has 15 amino acids.

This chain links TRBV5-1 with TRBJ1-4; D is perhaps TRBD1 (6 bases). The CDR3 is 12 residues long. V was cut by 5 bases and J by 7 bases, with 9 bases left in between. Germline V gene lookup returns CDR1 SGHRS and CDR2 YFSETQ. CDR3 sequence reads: CASRQGSEKLFF. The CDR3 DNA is TGCGCCAGCAGACAGGGTAGTGAAAAACTGTTTTTT.

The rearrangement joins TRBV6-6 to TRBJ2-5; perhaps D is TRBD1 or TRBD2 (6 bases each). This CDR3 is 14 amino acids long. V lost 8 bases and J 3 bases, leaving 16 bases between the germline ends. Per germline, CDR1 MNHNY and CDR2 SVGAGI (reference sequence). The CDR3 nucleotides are TGTGCCAGCTCTTGGGGGGCCGCAGAAGAGACCCAGTACTTC. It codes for CASSWGAAEETQYF.

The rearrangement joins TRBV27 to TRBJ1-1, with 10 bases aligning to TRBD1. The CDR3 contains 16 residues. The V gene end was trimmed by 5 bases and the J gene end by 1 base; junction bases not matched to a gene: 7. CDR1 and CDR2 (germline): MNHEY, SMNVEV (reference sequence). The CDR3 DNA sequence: TGTGCCAGCAGTCCCGTCGGGACAGGGGCGAACACTGAAGCTTTCTTT. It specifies CASSPVGTGANTEAFF.

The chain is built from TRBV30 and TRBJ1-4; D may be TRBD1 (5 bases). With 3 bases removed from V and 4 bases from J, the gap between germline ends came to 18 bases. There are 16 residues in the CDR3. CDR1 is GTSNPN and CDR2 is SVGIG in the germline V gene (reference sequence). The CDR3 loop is CAWREGNRGLNEKLFF. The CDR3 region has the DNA TGTGCCTGGAGGGAGGGTAACCGGGGCCTTAATGAAAAACTGTTTTTT.

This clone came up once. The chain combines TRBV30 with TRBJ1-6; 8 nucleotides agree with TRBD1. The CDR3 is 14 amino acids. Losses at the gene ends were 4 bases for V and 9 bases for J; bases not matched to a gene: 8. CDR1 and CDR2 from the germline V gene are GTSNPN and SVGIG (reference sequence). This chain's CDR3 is CAWKRDRSTSPLHF. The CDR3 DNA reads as TGTGCCTGGAAAAGGGACAGGAGTACTTCACCCCTCCACTTT.

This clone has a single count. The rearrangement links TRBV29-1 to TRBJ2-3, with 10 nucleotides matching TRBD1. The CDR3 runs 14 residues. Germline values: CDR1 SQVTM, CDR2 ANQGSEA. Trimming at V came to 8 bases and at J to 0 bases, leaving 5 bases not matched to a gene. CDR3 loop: CSFRTGGSTDTQYF. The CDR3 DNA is TGCAGCTTCCGGACAGGGGGGAGCACAGATACGCAGTATTTT.

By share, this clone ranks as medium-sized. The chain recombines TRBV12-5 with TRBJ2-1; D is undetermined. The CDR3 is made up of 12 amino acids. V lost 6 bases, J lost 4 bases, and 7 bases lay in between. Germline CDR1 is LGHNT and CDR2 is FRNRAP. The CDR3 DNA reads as TGTGCTAGTGGGGAAGATTACAATGAGCAGTTCTTC. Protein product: CASGEDYNEQFF.

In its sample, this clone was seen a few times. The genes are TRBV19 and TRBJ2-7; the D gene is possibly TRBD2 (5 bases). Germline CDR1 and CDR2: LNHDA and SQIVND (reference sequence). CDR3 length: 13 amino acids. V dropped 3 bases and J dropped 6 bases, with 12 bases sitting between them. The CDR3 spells CASSMGIGVEQYF. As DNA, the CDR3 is TGTGCCAGTAGTATGGGGATCGGGGTCGAGCAGTACTTC.

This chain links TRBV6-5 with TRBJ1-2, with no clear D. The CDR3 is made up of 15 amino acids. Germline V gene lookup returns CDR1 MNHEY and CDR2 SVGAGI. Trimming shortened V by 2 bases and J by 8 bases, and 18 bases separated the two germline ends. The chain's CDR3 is CASSYTTPSNGGYTF. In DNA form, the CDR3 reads TGTGCCAGCAGTTACACGACACCCTCCAACGGAGGCTACACCTTC.

CDR3 sequence (DNA): TGTGCCAGCAGTTTGCCGGACACCCGCACAGATACGCAGTATTTT. As protein: CASSLPDTRTDTQYF. The chain joins TRBV28 to TRBJ2-3, with a possible D match to TRBD1 (5 bases). V was clipped by 3 bases and J by 1 base, with 11 bases between them. Germline V gives CDR1 MDHEN, CDR2 SYDVKM. The CDR3 loop spans 15 amino acids.

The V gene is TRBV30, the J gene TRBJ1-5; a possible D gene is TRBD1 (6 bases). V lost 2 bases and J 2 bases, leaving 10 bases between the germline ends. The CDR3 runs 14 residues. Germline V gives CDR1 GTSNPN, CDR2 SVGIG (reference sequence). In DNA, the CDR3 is TGTGCCTGGAGTCGAAGACAGGGCAATCAGCCCCAGCATTTT. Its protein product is CAWSRRQGNQPQHF.